The source of this T cell receptor beta chain is a study of T cell repertoires in cytomegalovirus infection. Study context: Public signatures in TCR beta pointed to CMV infection and matching HLA type.

The table lists this clonotype with a few counts. Antigen unknown. Regarding the study as a whole: Adding up the frequency of public TCR beta families identified people who carried CMV plus the relevant HLA. HLA-C-restricted CMV clonotypes gave the most frequent clonotype in two of eight donors.

In TCRdb, the reads were re-called with MiXCR into one record per CDR3 protein. The sample comprises around 770,000 distinct CDR3 sequences, almost 30% of which are singletons, and roughly 14% rests with the top ten. Trimming removed 2 bases at V and 6 bases at J, with 17 bases between. CDR1 MNHEY and CDR2 SVGAGI come from the germline V gene. The CDR3 has 16 residues. The TCR comes from a human donor in good health (CMV status not recorded). Some clones in this sample may be carry-over from other donors' samples. This chain joins TRBV6-5 and TRBJ2-1, with D possibly TRBD2 on 7 matching bases. This specimen consisted of cultured CD8+ T cells from PBMCs, obtained from culture after CMV antigen stimulation. This CDR3 is CASSYVGGAPGNEQFF. In nucleotides, the CDR3 is TGTGCCAGCAGTTACGTGGGGGGGGCGCCTGGCAATGAGCAGTTCTTC.